The subject of this entry is one T cell receptor (beta chain). Generated by immunoSEQ multiplex PCR, the TCRdb table keeps only in-frame clones and is missing some. In the table there are 120,000 to 150,000 clones, more than 85% of which are singletons. The sample comes from a study of T cell responses to AZD1222 COVID-19 vaccine. The sequence derives from an adult who received the AZD1222 COVID-19 vaccine. The material sequenced was peripheral blood, taken 28 days after the second AZD1222 dose.

The CDR3 here is CASSIGVESSNTEAFF. DNA of the CDR3: TGTGCCAGTAGTATAGGTGTCGAATCATCGAACACTGAAGCTTTCTTT. The chain carries TRBV19 and TRBJ1-1; D not resolved. Looked up from germline, CDR1 is LNHDA and CDR2 is SQIVND (reference sequence). Trimming stripped 1 base from V and 1 base from J, with 13 bases between. The CDR3 has 16 residues.